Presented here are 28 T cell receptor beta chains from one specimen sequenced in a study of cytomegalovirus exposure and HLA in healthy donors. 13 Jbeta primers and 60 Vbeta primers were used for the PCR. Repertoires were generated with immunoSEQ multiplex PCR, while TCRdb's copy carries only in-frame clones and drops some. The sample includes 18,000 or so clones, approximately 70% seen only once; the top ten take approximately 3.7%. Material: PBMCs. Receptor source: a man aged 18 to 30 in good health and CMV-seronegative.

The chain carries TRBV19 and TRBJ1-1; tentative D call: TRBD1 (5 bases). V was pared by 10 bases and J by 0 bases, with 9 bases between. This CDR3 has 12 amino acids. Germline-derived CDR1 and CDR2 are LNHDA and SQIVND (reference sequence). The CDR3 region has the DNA TGTGCCACCGACAGCTTGAACACTGAAGCTTTCTTT. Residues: CATDSLNTEAFF.

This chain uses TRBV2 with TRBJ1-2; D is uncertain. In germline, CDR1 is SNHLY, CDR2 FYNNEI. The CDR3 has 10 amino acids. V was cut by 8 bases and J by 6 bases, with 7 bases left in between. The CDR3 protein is CASFSDGYTF. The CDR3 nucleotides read TGTGCCAGCTTTAGCGATGGCTACACCTTC.

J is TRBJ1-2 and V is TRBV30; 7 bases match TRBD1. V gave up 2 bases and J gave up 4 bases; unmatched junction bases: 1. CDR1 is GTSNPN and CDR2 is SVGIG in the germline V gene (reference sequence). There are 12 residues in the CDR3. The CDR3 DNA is TGTGCCTGGAGTAGGGACAGCTATGGCTACACCTTC. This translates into CAWSRDSYGYTF.

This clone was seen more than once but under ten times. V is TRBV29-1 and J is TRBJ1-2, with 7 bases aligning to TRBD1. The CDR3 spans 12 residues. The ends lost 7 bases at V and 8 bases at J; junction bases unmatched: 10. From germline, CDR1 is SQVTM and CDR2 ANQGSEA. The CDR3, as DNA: TGCAGCGCAATGGGACAGTTGTACGGCTACACCTTC. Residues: CSAMGQLYGYTF.

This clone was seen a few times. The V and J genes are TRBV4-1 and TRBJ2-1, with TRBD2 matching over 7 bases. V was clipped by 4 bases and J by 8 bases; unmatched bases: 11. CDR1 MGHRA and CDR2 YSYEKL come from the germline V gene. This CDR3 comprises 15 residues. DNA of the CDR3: TGCGCCAGCAGCCTCGCGAGGACTAGTGGCGATGAGCAGTTCTTC. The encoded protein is CASSLARTSGDEQFF.

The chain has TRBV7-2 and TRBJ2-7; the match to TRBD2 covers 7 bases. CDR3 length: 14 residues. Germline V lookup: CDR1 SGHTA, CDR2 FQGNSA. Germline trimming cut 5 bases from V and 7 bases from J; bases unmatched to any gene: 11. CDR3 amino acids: CASSTLTSISEQYF. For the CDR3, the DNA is TGTGCCAGCAGCACCCTGACTAGCATAAGTGAGCAGTACTTC. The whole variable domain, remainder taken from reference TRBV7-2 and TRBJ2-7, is GAGVSQSPSNKVTEKGKDVELRCDPISGHTALYWYRQSLGQGLEFLIYFQGNSAPDKSGLPSDRFSAERTGGSVSTLTIQRTQQEDSAVYLCASSTLTSISEQYFGPGTRLTVT.

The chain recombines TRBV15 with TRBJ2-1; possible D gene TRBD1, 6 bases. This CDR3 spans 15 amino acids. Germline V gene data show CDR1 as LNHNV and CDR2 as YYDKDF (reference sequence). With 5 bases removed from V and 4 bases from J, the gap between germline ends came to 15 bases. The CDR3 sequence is CATSRKGTQYNEQFF. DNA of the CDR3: TGTGCCACCAGCCGAAAAGGGACACAATACAATGAGCAGTTCTTC.

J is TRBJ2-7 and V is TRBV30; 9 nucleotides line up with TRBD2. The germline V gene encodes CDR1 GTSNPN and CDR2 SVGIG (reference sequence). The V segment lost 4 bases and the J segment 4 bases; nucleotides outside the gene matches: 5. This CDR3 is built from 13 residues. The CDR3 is CAWKVSGRYEQYF. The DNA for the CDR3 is TGTGCCTGGAAGGTGAGCGGGAGGTACGAGCAGTACTTC.

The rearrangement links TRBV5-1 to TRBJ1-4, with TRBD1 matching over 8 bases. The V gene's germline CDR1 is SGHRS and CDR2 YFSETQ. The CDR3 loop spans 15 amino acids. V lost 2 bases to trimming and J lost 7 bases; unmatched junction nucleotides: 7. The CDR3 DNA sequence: TGCGCCAGCAGCTTTAGACAGGGGTCGGGTGAAAAACTGTTTTTT. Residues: CASSFRQGSGEKLFF.

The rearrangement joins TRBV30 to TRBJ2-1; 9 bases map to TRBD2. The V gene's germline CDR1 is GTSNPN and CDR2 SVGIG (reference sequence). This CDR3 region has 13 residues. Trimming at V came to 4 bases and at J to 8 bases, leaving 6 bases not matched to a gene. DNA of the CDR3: TGTGCCTGGAATCTGGCGGGAGGGCATGAGCAGTTCTTC. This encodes CAWNLAGGHEQFF.

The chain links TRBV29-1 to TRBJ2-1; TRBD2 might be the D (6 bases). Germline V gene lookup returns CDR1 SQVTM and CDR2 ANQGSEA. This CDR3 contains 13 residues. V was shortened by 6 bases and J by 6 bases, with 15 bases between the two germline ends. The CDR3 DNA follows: TGCAGCGTGACCGGCCGACTAGTCAATGAGCAGTTCTTC. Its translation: CSVTGRLVNEQFF.

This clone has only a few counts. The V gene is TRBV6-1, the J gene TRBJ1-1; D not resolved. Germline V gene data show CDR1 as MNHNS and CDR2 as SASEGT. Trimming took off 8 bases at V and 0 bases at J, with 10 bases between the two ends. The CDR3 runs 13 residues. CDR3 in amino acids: CASRETMNTEAFF. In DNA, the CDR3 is TGTGCCAGCCGGGAGACGATGAACACTGAAGCTTTCTTT.

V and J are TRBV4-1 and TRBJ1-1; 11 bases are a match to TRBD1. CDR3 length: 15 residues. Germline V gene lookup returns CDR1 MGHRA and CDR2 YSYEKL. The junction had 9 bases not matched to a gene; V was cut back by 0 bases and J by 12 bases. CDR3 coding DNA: TGCGCCAGCAGCCAAGATCTTGGGAGGGACAGGGGGACTTTCTTT. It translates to CASSQDLGRDRGTFF.

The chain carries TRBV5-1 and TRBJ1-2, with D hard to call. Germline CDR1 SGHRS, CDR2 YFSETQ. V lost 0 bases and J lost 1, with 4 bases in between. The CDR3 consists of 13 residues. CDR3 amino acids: CASSLGSNYGYTF. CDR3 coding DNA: TGCGCCAGCAGCTTGGGTAGTAACTATGGCTACACCTTC.

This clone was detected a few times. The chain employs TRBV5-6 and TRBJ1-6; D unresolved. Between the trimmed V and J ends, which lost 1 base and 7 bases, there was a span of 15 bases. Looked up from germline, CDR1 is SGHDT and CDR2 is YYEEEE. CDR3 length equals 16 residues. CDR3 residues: CASSLFRAGGNSPLHF. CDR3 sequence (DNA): TGTGCCAGCAGCTTGTTTCGGGCTGGAGGGAATTCACCCCTCCACTTT.

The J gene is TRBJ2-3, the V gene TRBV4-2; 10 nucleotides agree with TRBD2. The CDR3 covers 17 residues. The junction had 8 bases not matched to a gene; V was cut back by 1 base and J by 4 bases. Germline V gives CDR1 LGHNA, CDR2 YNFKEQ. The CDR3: CASSQVPGLAISDTQYF. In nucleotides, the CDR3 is TGTGCCAGCAGCCAAGTTCCGGGACTAGCGATATCAGATACGCAGTATTTT.

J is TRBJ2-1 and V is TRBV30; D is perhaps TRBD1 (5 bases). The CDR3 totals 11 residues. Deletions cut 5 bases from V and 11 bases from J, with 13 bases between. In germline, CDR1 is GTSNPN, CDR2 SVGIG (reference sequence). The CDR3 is CAWAKGPKQFF. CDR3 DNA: TGTGCCTGGGCAAAGGGGCCGAAGCAGTTCTTC.

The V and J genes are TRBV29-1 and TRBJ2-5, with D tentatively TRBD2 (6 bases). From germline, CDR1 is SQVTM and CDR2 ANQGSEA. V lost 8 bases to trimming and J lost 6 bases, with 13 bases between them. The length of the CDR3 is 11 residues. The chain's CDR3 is CSLGTSKTQYF. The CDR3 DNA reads TGCAGCTTAGGGACTTCGAAGACCCAGTACTTC.

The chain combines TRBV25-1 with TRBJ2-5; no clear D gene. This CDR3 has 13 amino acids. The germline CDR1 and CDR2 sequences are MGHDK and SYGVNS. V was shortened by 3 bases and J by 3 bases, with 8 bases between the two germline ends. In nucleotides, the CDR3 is TGTGCCAGCAGTGAGCTGCCGGAAGAGACCCAGTACTTC. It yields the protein CASSELPEETQYF.

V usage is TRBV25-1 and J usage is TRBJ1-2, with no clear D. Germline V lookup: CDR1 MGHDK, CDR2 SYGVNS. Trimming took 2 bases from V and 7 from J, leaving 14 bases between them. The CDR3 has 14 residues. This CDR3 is CASSEGFPAAGYTF. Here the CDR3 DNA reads TGTGCCAGCAGTGAAGGGTTTCCCGCGGCTGGCTACACCTTC.

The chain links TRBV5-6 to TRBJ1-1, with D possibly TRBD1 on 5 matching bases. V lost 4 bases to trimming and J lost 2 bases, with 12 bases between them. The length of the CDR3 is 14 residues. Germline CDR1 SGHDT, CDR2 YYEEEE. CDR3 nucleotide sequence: TGTGCCAGCAGCCCTTTGACAGAAAACACTGAAGCTTTCTTT. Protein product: CASSPLTENTEAFF.

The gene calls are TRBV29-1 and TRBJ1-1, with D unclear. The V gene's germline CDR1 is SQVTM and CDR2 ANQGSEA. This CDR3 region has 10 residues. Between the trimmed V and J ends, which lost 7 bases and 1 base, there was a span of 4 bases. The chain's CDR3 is CSAENTEAFF. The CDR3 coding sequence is TGCAGCGCAGAGAACACTGAAGCTTTCTTT.

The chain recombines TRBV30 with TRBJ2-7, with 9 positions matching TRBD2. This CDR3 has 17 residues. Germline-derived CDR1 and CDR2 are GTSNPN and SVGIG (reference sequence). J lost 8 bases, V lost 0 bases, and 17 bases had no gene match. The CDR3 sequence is CAWSVHRASGIAGQQYF. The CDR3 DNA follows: TGTGCCTGGAGTGTACATAGGGCTAGCGGGATCGCCGGGCAGCAGTACTTC.

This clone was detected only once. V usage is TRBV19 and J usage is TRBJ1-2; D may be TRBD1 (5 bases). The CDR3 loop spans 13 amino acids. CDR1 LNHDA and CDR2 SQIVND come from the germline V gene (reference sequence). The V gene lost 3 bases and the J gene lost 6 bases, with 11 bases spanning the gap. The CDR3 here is CASSISGVDGYTF. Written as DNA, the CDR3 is TGTGCCAGTAGTATCTCGGGGGTCGATGGCTACACCTTC.

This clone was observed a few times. The CDR3 sequence: CASSRNGQGSYGYTF. The CDR3 DNA reads as TGCGCCAGCAGCCGAAATGGACAGGGGAGCTATGGCTACACCTTC. This chain links TRBV4-1 with TRBJ1-2, with 9 bases fitting TRBD1. Looked up from germline, CDR1 is MGHRA and CDR2 is YSYEKL. Trimming took 4 bases from V and 4 from J; bases not matched to a gene: 7. The CDR3 has 15 amino acids.

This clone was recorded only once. The CDR3 DNA reads as TGTGCCAGCAGTGACACCTATGGACACAGGGACGAGCAGTACTTC. This sequence encodes CASSDTYGHRDEQYF. This chain links TRBV25-1 with TRBJ2-7, with D perhaps matching TRBD1 (6 bases). V shed 3 bases and J shed 5 bases, with 17 bases lying between them. The CDR3 is 15 amino acids. Germline CDR1 is MGHDK and CDR2 is SYGVNS.

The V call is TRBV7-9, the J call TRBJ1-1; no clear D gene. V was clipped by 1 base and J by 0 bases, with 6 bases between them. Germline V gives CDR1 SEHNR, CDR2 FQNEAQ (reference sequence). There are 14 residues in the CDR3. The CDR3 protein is CASSLGRMNTEAFF. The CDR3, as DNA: TGTGCCAGCAGCTTAGGCAGGATGAACACTGAAGCTTTCTTT.

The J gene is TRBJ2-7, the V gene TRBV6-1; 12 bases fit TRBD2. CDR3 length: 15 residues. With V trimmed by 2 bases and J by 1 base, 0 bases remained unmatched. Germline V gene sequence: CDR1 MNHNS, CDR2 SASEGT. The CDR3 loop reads CASSELAGGSYEQYF. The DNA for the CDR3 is TGTGCCAGCAGTGAACTAGCGGGAGGGTCCTACGAGCAGTACTTC.